Presented here are 31 T cell receptor beta chains from one specimen sequenced in a study of blood T cell repertoires in COVID-19. Profiled with immunoSEQ multiplex PCR; TCRdb holds only in-frame clones, not every one. The table has roughly 300,000 clones, 85% seen once. Sequencing input: peripheral blood. The receptor source for this set is a human donor in a cohort sampled during active COVID-19.

This clone was counted once. The chain carries TRBV6-5 and TRBJ2-2; 10 bases are shared with TRBD2. Germline loops: CDR1 MNHEY, CDR2 SVGAGI. The CDR3 has 16 amino acids. With 2 bases clipped from V and 7 bases from J, the junction kept 7 bases outside the gene matches. The CDR3 coding sequence is TGTGCCAGCAGTTACGTGCCTAGCGGGAGTCGCGGGGAGCTGTTTTTT. Translation: CASSYVPSGSRGELFF.

The gene calls are TRBV28 and TRBJ2-7; tentative D call: TRBD2 (6 bases). The length of the CDR3 is 13 residues. The germline V and J ends were trimmed by 7 bases and 3 bases, with 13 bases remaining between them. From germline, CDR1 is MDHEN and CDR2 SYDVKM. CDR3 sequence reads: CASNGTPLYEQYF. The CDR3 bases are TGTGCCAGCAACGGGACTCCCCTCTACGAGCAGTACTTC.

The chain links TRBV6-5 to TRBJ1-2, with 7 bases aligning to TRBD1. J was trimmed by 4 bases and V by 4 bases; bases with no gene match: 12. CDR1 and CDR2 from the germline V gene are MNHEY and SVGAGI. CDR3 length equals 16 residues. CDR3 region: CASSSPRQGKAYGYTF. The CDR3 coding sequence is TGTGCCAGCAGTTCCCCTCGACAGGGAAAGGCCTATGGCTACACCTTC.

The chain employs TRBV6-5 and TRBJ2-2; tentative D call: TRBD2 (6 bases). Germline CDR1 MNHEY, CDR2 SVGAGI. CDR3 length equals 13 residues. V gave up 6 bases and J gave up 5 bases, with 10 bases separating them. This CDR3 is CASRDYRTGELFF. CDR3 nucleotide sequence: TGTGCCAGCAGGGACTACAGAACCGGGGAGCTGTTTTTT.

The chain uses TRBV18 and TRBJ1-4; TRBD1 agrees at 7 bases. Per germline, CDR1 KGHSH and CDR2 LQKENI. The V and J ends lost 4 bases and 4 bases, in that order; junction bases with no gene match: 15. CDR3 size: 18 residues. The CDR3 here is CASSLLTRGRSINEKLFF. The CDR3 DNA is TGTGCCAGCTCACTCCTGACGAGGGGGCGGTCTATTAATGAAAAACTGTTTTTT.

The chain carries TRBV2 and TRBJ1-1, with D maybe TRBD1 (5 bases). Germline CDR1 reads SNHLY; CDR2 reads FYNNEI. The CDR3 contains 15 residues. The ends were cut back, 6 bases at V and 4 bases at J, with 18 bases in the middle. DNA for the CDR3: TGTGCCAGCAGGGTAGGGGATTTTCGCTTCACTGAAGCTTTCTTT. Translating gives CASRVGDFRFTEAFF.

V usage is TRBV19 and J usage is TRBJ2-7; possibly TRBD2 for D (5 bases). CDR3 length: 15 residues. The V and J ends lost 3 bases and 0 bases respectively, with 12 bases between them. The germline V gene encodes CDR1 LNHDA and CDR2 SQIVND (reference sequence). CDR3 DNA sequence: TGTGCCAGTAGTATGGGTCCCCGGGGCTCCTACGAGCAGTACTTC. It encodes CASSMGPRGSYEQYF. The full variable domain, rest sourced from reference TRBV19 and TRBJ2-7, is DGGITQSPKYLFRKEGQNVTLSCEQNLNHDAMYWYRQDPGQGLRLIYYSQIVNDFQKGDIAEGYSVSREKKESFPLTVTSAQKNPTAFYLCASSMGPRGSYEQYFGPGTRLTVT.

The chain has TRBV28 and TRBJ1-1; no definite D call. Germline CDR1 is MDHEN and CDR2 is SYDVKM. Trimming took 6 bases from V and 10 from J, leaving 18 bases between them. The CDR3 length is 13 residues. The CDR3: CASSSPGYRPAFF. CDR3 DNA: TGTGCCAGCAGCTCCCCGGGGTATCGACCAGCTTTCTTT.

The CDR3 nucleotides read TGTGCCAGCAGCTTCGGGACTTACGCCGTTGAGCAGTTCTTC. Protein product: CASSFGTYAVEQFF. The chain carries TRBV7-8 and TRBJ2-1, with D possibly TRBD2 on 6 matching bases. The CDR3 consists of 14 residues. Looked up from germline, CDR1 is SGHVS and CDR2 is FQNEAQ. V lost 3 bases and J lost 9, with 15 bases in between.

The rearrangement joins TRBV18 to TRBJ2-5; the match to TRBD2 covers 8 bases. Germline assignment: CDR1 KGHSH and CDR2 LQKENI. The V and J ends lost 2 bases and 5 bases, in that order; junction bases with no gene match: 10. This CDR3 has 16 amino acids. CDR3: CASSPKAGAWGETQYF. For the CDR3, the DNA is TGTGCCAGCTCACCAAAAGCGGGGGCCTGGGGGGAGACCCAGTACTTC.

The chain joins TRBV9 to TRBJ2-5, with 10 nucleotides matching TRBD1. The V and J ends lost 4 bases and 5 bases, in that order; junction bases with no gene match: 14. Germline-derived CDR1 and CDR2 are SGDLS and YYNGEE. The CDR3 has 17 residues. CDR3 DNA: TGTGCCAGCAGCCCCAATGTTGGGACAGGGGAATGGGAGACCCAGTACTTC. Its protein is CASSPNVGTGEWETQYF.

Only a few counts were recorded for this clone. The rearrangement joins TRBV4-1 to TRBJ1-5; 8 bases align to TRBD1. The CDR3 runs 15 residues. Trimming removed 1 base from V and 5 bases from J; junction bases left unmatched: 4. The germline V gene has CDR1 MGHRA and CDR2 YSYEKL. The CDR3, as DNA: TGCGCCAGCAGCCAAGTTCAGGGGGCACATCAGCCCCAGCATTTT. Translation gives CASSQVQGAHQPQHF.

The J gene is TRBJ1-5, the V gene TRBV28; D possibly corresponds to TRBD1 (6 bases). V shed 3 bases and J shed 5 bases, with 11 bases lying between them. The germline V gene encodes CDR1 MDHEN and CDR2 SYDVKM. CDR3 size: 14 residues. The DNA of the CDR3 is TGTGCCAGCAGTTTTAAAAGGGGGTATCAGCCCCAGCATTTT. The encoded protein is CASSFKRGYQPQHF.

This clone came up once. V gene TRBV7-6 combines with J gene TRBJ2-3, with no clear D. The germline gives CDR1 SGHVS, CDR2 FNYEAQ. The CDR3 is 15 amino acids. V was cut by 4 bases and J by 1 base, with 12 bases left in between. The CDR3 DNA reads as TGTGCCAGCAGCTCCGGCTCCCAGGGCACAGATACGCAGTATTTT. Translated: CASSSGSQGTDTQYF.

V and J are TRBV13 and TRBJ1-5; tentative D call: TRBD1 (5 bases). Looked up from germline, CDR1 is PRHDT and CDR2 is FYEKMQ (reference sequence). The V gene lost 5 bases and the J gene lost 3 bases, with 11 bases spanning the gap. CDR3 length: 14 amino acids. The CDR3 here is CASSLGHVNQPQHF. The CDR3 nucleotides read TGTGCCAGCAGCCTCGGACACGTCAATCAGCCCCAGCATTTT.

This CDR3 reads CASSYRSSGNTIYF. In DNA form, the CDR3 reads TGTGCCAGCAGTTACAGGAGCTCTGGAAACACCATATATTTT. This chain joins TRBV6-5 and TRBJ1-3; D gene ambiguous. Germline V gene data show CDR1 as MNHEY and CDR2 as SVGAGI. The CDR3 runs to 14 residues. V was pared by 2 bases and J by 0 bases, with 5 bases between.

The chain links TRBV19 to TRBJ1-4; TRBD1 agrees at 9 bases. The CDR3 covers 15 residues. V lost 5 bases to trimming and J lost 7 bases; unmatched junction nucleotides: 8. Germline CDR1 and CDR2: LNHDA and SQIVND (reference sequence). The CDR3 bases are TGTGCCAGTAGTCGCAGCTGGACAGGGGCTGAAAAACTGTTTTTT. Encoded protein: CASSRSWTGAEKLFF.

The DNA of the CDR3 is TGTGCCAGCAATAAGCGCGACAGGGTTGGGGGTGAGCAGTTCTTC. Translated: CASNKRDRVGGEQFF. V and J are TRBV9 and TRBJ2-1; 7 nucleotides align to TRBD1. V was pared by 6 bases and J by 9 bases, with 15 bases of the junction left unmatched. Germline CDR1 SGDLS, CDR2 YYNGEE. The CDR3 loop spans 15 amino acids.

The CDR3 loop is CASSLKGAYGYTF. CDR3 bases: TGCGCCAGCAGCTTGAAGGGGGCCTATGGCTACACCTTC. The rearrangement links TRBV5-1 to TRBJ1-2; TRBD1 matches 7 bases. Trimming removed 1 base from V and 4 bases from J; junction bases left unmatched: 1. The germline CDR1 and CDR2 sequences are SGHRS and YFSETQ. The CDR3 runs 13 residues.

This clone was observed once. This chain links TRBV6-5 with TRBJ1-1; D is perhaps TRBD1 (5 bases). Trimming left V 2 bases short and J 5 bases short, with 9 bases between. This CDR3 contains 13 residues. Germline CDR1 reads MNHEY; CDR2 reads SVGAGI. The CDR3 nucleotides read TGTGCCAGCAGTTACCTGCAGGGAACTGAAGCTTTCTTT. Protein product: CASSYLQGTEAFF.

This sequence joins TRBV10-3 and TRBJ1-6, with D tentatively TRBD1 (5 bases). Trimming stripped 10 bases from V and 1 base from J, with 11 bases between. The germline CDR1 and CDR2 sequences are ENHRY and SYGVKD. CDR3 length: 14 residues. Here the CDR3 DNA reads TGTGCCACTCTCCAGGGTTCCTATAATTCACCCCTCCACTTT. Its protein is CATLQGSYNSPLHF.

This clone was observed a handful of times. The genes are TRBV15 and TRBJ2-1; D might be TRBD2 (6 bases). Germline-derived CDR1 and CDR2 are LNHNV and YYDKDF (reference sequence). This CDR3 contains 17 residues. The V and J ends lost 0 bases and 7 bases respectively, with 19 bases between them. The CDR3 protein is CATSRDWGGYSPNEQFF. The CDR3, as DNA: TGTGCCACCAGCAGAGATTGGGGAGGCTATTCCCCGAATGAGCAGTTCTTC.

The V and J genes are TRBV6-6 and TRBJ1-2; D unclear. Trimming removed 4 bases at V and 5 bases at J, with 5 bases between. This CDR3 contains 11 residues. Germline loops: CDR1 MNHNY, CDR2 SVGAGI (reference sequence). For the CDR3, the DNA is TGTGCCAGCAGTTCCCTTTATGGCTACACCTTC. Translating it yields CASSSLYGYTF.

This sequence joins TRBV7-2 and TRBJ2-3; weak D call: TRBD1 (5 bases). The CDR3 has 16 amino acids. The germline V and J ends were trimmed by 0 bases and 2 bases, with 12 bases remaining between them. Germline V CDR1 and CDR2: SGHTA, FQGNSA. CDR3 bases: TGTGCCAGCAGCTTAGCGCAGGGCAGAACCACAGATACGCAGTATTTT. Translating it yields CASSLAQGRTTDTQYF.

The chain combines TRBV5-4 with TRBJ2-7, with TRBD2 matching over 7 bases. This CDR3 region has 15 residues. Trimming removed 4 bases from V and 3 bases from J; junction bases left unmatched: 10. Looked up from germline, CDR1 is SGHNT and CDR2 is YYREEE (reference sequence). The CDR3 nucleotides read TGTGCCAGCAGCACCGGGGAGCGGGGCCACTACGAGCAGTACTTC. It encodes CASSTGERGHYEQYF.

This sequence joins TRBV24-1 and TRBJ2-7; 7 nucleotides line up with TRBD1. The CDR3 spans 14 residues. Germline V lookup: CDR1 KGHDR, CDR2 SFDVKD. The ends lost 4 bases at V and 3 bases at J; junction bases unmatched: 5. Here the CDR3 reads CATSDHRQGYEQYF. The CDR3 nucleotides read TGTGCCACCAGTGACCATAGACAGGGCTACGAGCAGTACTTC.

The chain joins TRBV7-2 to TRBJ2-3; TRBD2 matches 9 bases. The V gene's germline CDR1 is SGHTA and CDR2 FQGNSA. With 0 bases clipped from V and 6 bases from J, the junction kept 10 bases outside the gene matches. This CDR3 comprises 17 residues. This chain's CDR3 is CASSLARGSGSWDTQYF. The CDR3 DNA reads as TGTGCCAGCAGCTTAGCGCGGGGTAGCGGGAGCTGGGATACGCAGTATTTT. The variable domain in full, completed from reference TRBV7-2 and TRBJ2-3, reads GAGVSQSPSNKVTEKGKDVELRCDPISGHTALYWYRQSLGQGLEFLIYFQGNSAPDKSGLPSDRFSAERTGGSVSTLTIQRTQQEDSAVYLCASSLARGSGSWDTQYFGPGTRLTVL.

This clone was recorded only once. The chain couples TRBV4-3 to TRBJ1-1; D is uncertain. The V gene lost 6 bases and the J gene lost 1 base, with 18 bases spanning the gap. Germline assignment: CDR1 LGHNA and CDR2 YSLEER. This CDR3 is built from 16 residues. CDR3 protein: CASSQSGPGRNTEAFF. The CDR3 bases are TGCGCCAGCAGTCAAAGTGGACCTGGGAGGAACACTGAAGCTTTCTTT.

This chain uses TRBV3-1 (or the pseudogene TRBV3-2) with TRBJ1-2, with D perhaps matching TRBD1 (5 bases). Germline CDR1 is LGHDT and CDR2 is YNNKEL (reference sequence). This CDR3 is 11 amino acids long. V was shortened by 0 bases and J by 12 bases, with 8 bases between the two germline ends. The CDR3 loop is CASSQERGHTF. In DNA form, the CDR3 reads TGTGCCAGCAGCCAAGAAAGGGGCCACACCTTC.

The CDR3 sequence: CATRTSLTDTQYF. The CDR3 DNA reads as TGTGCCACCAGGACTAGCCTCACAGATACGCAGTATTTT. The genes are TRBV19 and TRBJ2-3; 8 bases line up with TRBD2. CDR1 is LNHDA, CDR2 SQIVND, per germline (reference sequence). Losses at the gene ends were 10 bases for V and 2 bases for J; bases not matched to a gene: 5. The CDR3 has 13 amino acids.

The CDR3 reads CASSQVGDNSPLHF. The CDR3 DNA follows: TGTGCCAGCAGCCAAGTGGGCGATAATTCACCCCTCCACTTT. V gene TRBV3-1 (or the pseudogene TRBV3-2) combines with J gene TRBJ1-6, with D unresolved. Trimming pared 1 base from V and 5 bases from J, leaving 6 bases between. The germline V gene has CDR1 LGHDT and CDR2 YNNKEL (reference sequence). The CDR3 contains 14 residues.